This is a list of T cell receptor beta chains from one sample in a study of metastatic and nonmetastatic thyroid tumors. TCRdb re-analyzed the PCR reads through MiXCR. The profile shows 30,000 to 45,000 clones, about 29% of them singletons. Sequenced: blood. The receptors derive from a male donor with papillary thyroid cancer or a benign thyroid nodule (not recorded which). Some clones in this sample may be carry-over from other donors' samples. Both conserved end residues are part of each CDR3. D genes are given only for firm matches. Clone sizes are given selectively: once, few, many, or a class where the clone is expanded.

size	V	J	D	DNA	CDR3
NA	TRBV6-2/TRBV6-3	TRBJ2-1	TRBD2	TGTGCCAGCAGTTACTCGATGGCGGGAGGCCCTTACAATGAGCAGTTCTTC	CASSYSMAGGPYNEQFF
many	TRBV7-8	TRBJ2-7	TRBD2	TGTGCCAGCAGCTTTGGCGTAGCGGGTCCCTACGAGCAGTACTTC	CASSFGVAGPYEQYF
NA	TRBV2	TRBJ1-2	NA	TGTGCCAGCAAGCCCACGGGAGCTAACTATGGCTACACCTTC	CASKPTGANYGYTF
many	TRBV28	TRBJ1-1	NA	TGTGCCAGCAGTTTCGGGGGAAGGAACACTGAAGCTTTCTTT	CASSFGGRNTEAFF
many	TRBV4-1	TRBJ2-7	NA	TGCGCCAGCAGCCAAGGGGTAGCTGCCTACGAGCAGTACTTC	CASSQGVAAYEQYF
many	TRBV24-1	TRBJ1-5	TRBD1	TGTGCCACCAGTGATGGAAGGACAGGGCTACAGCCCCAGCATTTT	CATSDGRTGLQPQHF
many	TRBV18	TRBJ1-2	TRBD1	TGTGCCAGCTCACCCGACAGGGTTAGCTATGGCTACACCTTC	CASSPDRVSYGYTF
few	TRBV7-8	TRBJ2-1	TRBD1	TGTGCCAGCAGTCGACAGGGGAGTGAGCAGTTCTTC	CASSRQGSEQFF
NA	TRBV7-2	TRBJ2-5	NA	TGTGCCAGCAGCTTAGACCAGGGAGGAGAGACCCAGTACTTC	CASSLDQGGETQYF
many	TRBV20-1	TRBJ2-1	NA	TGCAGTGCTACGCGGCCTTTAAACAATGAGCAGTTCTTC	CSATRPLNNEQFF
NA	TRBV12-3/TRBV12-4	TRBJ2-7	NA	TGTGCCAGCAGTCACCCGGGCCAACGGGACGAGCAGTACTTC	CASSHPGQRDEQYF
many	TRBV6-1	TRBJ2-7	NA	TGTGCCAGCAGTCTCCGGGGGCCCTCCTACGAGCAGTACTTC	CASSLRGPSYEQYF
NA	TRBV7-2	TRBJ2-3	NA	TGTGCCAGCAGCCAGCAGGGAGATACGCAGTATTTT	CASSQQGDTQYF
NA	TRBV7-2	TRBJ2-7	NA	TGTGCCAGCAGCTTTAAGGGTATTAGCGGGACAGAAACCGCCATACGAGGGCAGTACTTC	CASSFKGISGTETAIRGQYF
NA	TRBV6-1	TRBJ2-3	TRBD2	TGTGCCAGCAGTCAGACTAGCGGGGCGACAGATACGCAGTATTTT	CASSQTSGATDTQYF
NA	TRBV12-3/TRBV12-4	TRBJ2-3	TRBD2	TGTGCCAGCAGCTTGGGACTAGCGGGAGGGCTCACAGATACGCAGTATTTT	CASSLGLAGGLTDTQYF
many	TRBV19	TRBJ2-3	NA	TGTGCCAGTAGTATCATAGGCGGTGCGGATACGCAGTATTTT	CASSIIGGADTQYF
NA	TRBV12-3/TRBV12-4	TRBJ1-1	TRBD1	TGTGCCAGCAGTTTAGAGGGGACAGTGAACACTGAAGCTTTCTTT	CASSLEGTVNTEAFF
once	TRBV5-1	TRBJ2-2	TRBD1	TGCGCCAGCAGCGTCTCCGGGACAGGGGGCGCGAACACCGGGGAGCTGTTTTTT	CASSVSGTGGANTGELFF
few	TRBV6-1	TRBJ1-4	NA	TGTGCCAGCAGTGATCGGAGAGCTAATGAAAAACCGTTTTTT	CASSDRRANEKPFF